A selection of T cell receptor beta chains follows, all from one sample in a study of blood T cell repertoires in COVID-19. Method: immunoSEQ multiplex PCR; TCRdb's copy keeps in-frame clones and lacks some. The sample holds 50,000 to 70,000 clones; about 82% are singletons and the top ten take over 6%. The sequenced material came from peripheral blood. These receptors were collected from a middle-aged man with active COVID-19. CDR3s leave out the opening cysteine and the closing phenylalanine or tryptophan.

>TRBV7-2|TRBJ2-1
ASSLILADEQF
>TRBV5-1|TRBJ2-1
ASSPTSTSYNEQF
>TRBV6-5|TRBJ1-1
ASSRDSIMNTEAF
>TRBV6-1|TRBJ2-2
ASSEPSPGLAGGSNTGELF
>TRBV5-5|TRBJ1-3
ASSSTDSSGNTIY
>TRBV7-6|TRBJ2-5
ASSTSSNSHLYQETQY
>TRBV6-1|TRBJ1-2
ASSEGLQGRKGGGYT
>TRBV5-1|TRBJ2-1
ASSLAPLASYNEQF
>TRBV19|TRBJ2-1
ASSPVFGNEQF
>TRBV5-1|TRBJ2-1
ASIGLAGSDNEQF
>TRBV29-1|TRBJ2-7
SVVVTTVEQY
>TRBV6-5|TRBJ2-5
ASSYGQGVETQY
>TRBV24-1|TRBJ2-2
ATSDPRGELF
>TRBV6-4|TRBJ2-1
ASSGTGLAGGLNEQF
>TRBV4-2|TRBJ2-7
ASSQGHGGEQY
>TRBV24-1|TRBJ1-4
ATSDLRSREKLF
>TRBV4-1|TRBJ1-5
ASSQQGMGNQPQH
>TRBV7-9|TRBJ2-2
ASSSKDRGLTGELF
>TRBV27|TRBJ1-6
ASSLMSSYNSPLH
>TRBV18|TRBJ1-4
ASSPGDRVSEKLF
>TRBV5-1|TRBJ2-5
ASSLEAPSPQETQY
>TRBV5-4|TRBJ2-1
ASSPGQESSNEQF
>TRBV5-5|TRBJ1-6
ASSLLPGNSPLH
>TRBV18|TRBJ2-2
ASSPRPTSGSPGELF
>TRBV5-6|TRBJ2-2
ASSFTSGELF
>TRBV19|TRBJ1-4
ASSTDRFQVEKLF
>TRBV24-1|TRBJ2-1
ATSESGRTLNEQF
>TRBV19|TRBJ2-5
ASSIAGETQY
>TRBV11-3|TRBJ1-1
ASSPRQGDEAF
>TRBV10-3|TRBJ1-2
AISAEEDNYGYT
>TRBV7-8|TRBJ1-1
ASSPRGLDEAF
>TRBV5-8|TRBJ2-4
ASSPGNAKNIQY
>TRBV6-2/TRBV6-3|TRBJ1-2
ASSYYGTANYGYT
>TRBV7-9|TRBJ1-4
ASSLSGWGMF
>TRBV7-9|TRBJ1-4
ASSLYHGTTNEKLF
>TRBV11-2|TRBJ2-1
ASSLGLVVSSYNEQF
>TRBV9|TRBJ2-3
ASSITSVGTDTQY
>TRBV6-6|TRBJ1-5
ASSLDSNQPQH
>TRBV5-1|TRBJ2-5
ASSFRPSQETQY
>TRBV7-8|TRBJ1-1
ASSSRSGQKNTEAF
>TRBV19|TRBJ1-5
ASSPGGRNQPQH
>TRBV3-1/TRBV3-2|TRBJ2-1
ASSQGLGGTYNEQF
>TRBV10-3|TRBJ1-1
AISDSGVAF
>TRBV5-1|TRBJ1-6
ASTLGSSSYNSPLH
>TRBV9|TRBJ1-1
ASSPGTLNTEAF
>TRBV25-1|TRBJ2-1
ASSGDRGYYNEQF
>TRBV5-1|TRBJ1-1
ASSSFGTGEAF
>TRBV18|TRBJ2-6
ASSTGDRDRALSGANVLT
>TRBV18|TRBJ2-1
ASSPRKLAGTSEQF
>TRBV9|TRBJ2-7
ASSSQLAGPYEQY
>TRBV15|TRBJ2-2
ATGTPGQANTGELF